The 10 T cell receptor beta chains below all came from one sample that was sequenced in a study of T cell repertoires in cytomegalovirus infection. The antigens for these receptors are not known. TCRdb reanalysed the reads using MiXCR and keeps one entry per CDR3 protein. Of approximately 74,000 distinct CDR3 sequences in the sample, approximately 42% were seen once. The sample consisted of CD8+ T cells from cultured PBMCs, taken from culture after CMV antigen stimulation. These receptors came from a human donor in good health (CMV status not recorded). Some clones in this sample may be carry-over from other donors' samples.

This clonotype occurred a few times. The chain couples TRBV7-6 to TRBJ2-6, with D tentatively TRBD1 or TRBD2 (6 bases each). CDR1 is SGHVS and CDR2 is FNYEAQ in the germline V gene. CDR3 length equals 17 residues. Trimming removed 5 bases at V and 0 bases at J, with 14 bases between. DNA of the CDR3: TGTGCCAGCAGCGGCGGGACACAAGTCTCTGGGGCCAACGTCCTGACTTTC. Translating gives CASSGGTQVSGANVLTF.

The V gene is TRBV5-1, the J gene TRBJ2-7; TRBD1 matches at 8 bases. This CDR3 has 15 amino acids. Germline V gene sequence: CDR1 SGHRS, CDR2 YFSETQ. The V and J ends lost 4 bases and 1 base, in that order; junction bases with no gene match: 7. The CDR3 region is CASSLARDRSYEQYF. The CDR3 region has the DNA TGCGCCAGCAGCCTCGCCCGGGACAGGTCCTACGAGCAGTACTTC.

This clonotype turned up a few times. CDR3 amino acids: CASSLGQGTAKNIQYF. DNA for the CDR3: TGTGCCAGCAGCTTAGGACAGGGGACAGCCAAAAACATTCAGTACTTC. This chain links TRBV7-6 with TRBJ2-4; TRBD1 matches at 8 bases. Unmatched junction bases numbered 2, after V lost 1 base and J lost 0 bases. The germline V gene encodes CDR1 SGHVS and CDR2 FNYEAQ. The CDR3 extends over 16 amino acids.

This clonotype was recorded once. CDR3 in amino acids: CASSLVPGGQNEQFF. DNA for the CDR3: TGTGCCAGCAGCTTGGTTCCGGGGGGGCAGAATGAGCAGTTCTTC. The chain combines TRBV5-4 with TRBJ2-1; 8 bases are a match to TRBD2. The CDR3 sequence is 15 residues long. The junction had 6 bases not matched to a gene; V was cut back by 0 bases and J by 7 bases. Germline loops: CDR1 SGHNT, CDR2 YYREEE (reference sequence).

The CDR3 coding sequence is TGTGCCAGCAGCTTATCAGGGGCTGGGGCCAACGTCCTGACTTTC. Protein: CASSLSGAGANVLTF. V usage is TRBV7-6 and J usage is TRBJ2-6; tentative D call: TRBD1 (6 bases). The CDR3 has 15 residues. Trimming shortened V by 2 bases and J by 2 bases, and 7 bases separated the two germline ends. Germline assignment: CDR1 SGHVS and CDR2 FNYEAQ.

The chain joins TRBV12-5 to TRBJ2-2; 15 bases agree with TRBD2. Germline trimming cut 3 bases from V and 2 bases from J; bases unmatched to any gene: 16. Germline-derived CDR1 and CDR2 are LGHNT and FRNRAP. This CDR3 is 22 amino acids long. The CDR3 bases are TGTGCTAGTGGTTTCACCCTAGACCCGGGACTAGCGGGGGGCCTTAACACCGGGGAGCTGTTTTTT. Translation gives CASGFTLDPGLAGGLNTGELFF.

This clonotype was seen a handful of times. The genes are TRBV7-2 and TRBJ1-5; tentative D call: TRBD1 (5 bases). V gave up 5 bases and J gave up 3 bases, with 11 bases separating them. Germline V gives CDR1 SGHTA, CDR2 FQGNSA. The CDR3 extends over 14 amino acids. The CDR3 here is CASSGTGYNQPQHF. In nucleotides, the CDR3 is TGTGCCAGCAGCGGGACGGGGTACAATCAGCCCCAGCATTTT.

The CDR3 spells CASSLQLANTYEQYF. CDR3 coding DNA: TGCGCCAGCAGCCTGCAACTAGCGAATACCTACGAGCAGTACTTC. The J gene is TRBJ2-7, the V gene TRBV4-1; the match to TRBD2 covers 7 bases. V shed 4 bases and J 2 bases; nucleotides not matched to a gene: 8. The CDR3 has 15 amino acids. Germline CDR1 is MGHRA and CDR2 is YSYEKL.

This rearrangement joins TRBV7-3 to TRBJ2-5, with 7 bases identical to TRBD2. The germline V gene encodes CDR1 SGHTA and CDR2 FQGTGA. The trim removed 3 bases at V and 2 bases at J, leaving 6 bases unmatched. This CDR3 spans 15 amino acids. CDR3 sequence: CASSFNGGGQETQYF. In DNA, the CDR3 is TGTGCCAGCAGCTTCAATGGGGGGGGACAAGAGACCCAGTACTTC. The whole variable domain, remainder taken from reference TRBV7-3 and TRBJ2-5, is GAGVSQTPSNKVTEKGKYVELRCDPISGHTALYWYRQSLGQGPEFLIYFQGTGAADDSGLPNDRFFAVRPEGSVSTLKIQRTERGDSAVYLCASSFNGGGQETQYFGPGTRLLVL.

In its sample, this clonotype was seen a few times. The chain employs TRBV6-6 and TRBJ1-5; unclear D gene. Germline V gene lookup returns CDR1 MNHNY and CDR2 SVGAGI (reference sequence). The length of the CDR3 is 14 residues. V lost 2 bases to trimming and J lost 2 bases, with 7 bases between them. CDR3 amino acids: CASSYTVGNQPQHF. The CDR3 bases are TGTGCCAGCAGTTACACAGTAGGCAATCAGCCCCAGCATTTT.